The clone carrying this TCR beta chain was detected once. Its antigen is not identified. Data came from immunoSEQ multiplex PCR; TCRdb stores just in-frame clones and leaves some out. The data hold approximately 40,000 clones, with roughly 80% observed a single time. The germline V gene encodes CDR1 SGDLS and CDR2 YYNGEE. The CDR3 covers 14 residues. V lost 2 bases, J lost 6 bases, and 4 bases stayed unmatched. No patient had autoimmune disease or received systemic immunosuppression. This sample was taken from a study of OX40 agonist ivuxolimab in advanced cancers. Overall study results and limits: Some patients without response likewise showed low normalized clonal expansion. CD4+ and CD8+ blood T cells expanded clonally by week 6 at 0.1 to 3.0 mg/kg.

This material consisted of CD4+ or CD8+ T cells sorted from blood, taken in a trial of the OX40 agonist ivuxolimab. This receptor was obtained from an adult with an advanced solid tumor such as melanoma, head and neck, liver or kidney cancer. This chain connects TRBV9 to TRBJ2-7; 11 bases are a match to TRBD2. CDR3 region: CASSVSGREGEQYF. CDR3 DNA sequence: TGTGCCAGCAGCGTTAGCGGGAGGGAGGGCGAGCAGTACTTC.